The 17 T cell receptor beta chains given below trace back to one sample, sequenced in a study of shared clonotypes between healthy human individuals. CD45RO-negative CD8 cells positively selected for CCR7 made up the naive population, which excluded terminally differentiated effector memory CD45RA+ cells. The table came from immunoSEQ multiplex PCR; TCRdb's copy has only in-frame clones and leaves some out. Altogether hundreds of thousands of clones are present, about 98% being singletons, with the ten largest covering around 0.3%. The sequencing sample was made of naive CD8+ T cells sorted from blood. All receptors come from a man aged 30 to 45 in good health.

The rearrangement joins TRBV29-1 to TRBJ1-1; 7 nucleotides match TRBD1. The junction had 13 bases not matched to a gene; V was cut back by 6 bases and J by 3 bases. Germline values: CDR1 SQVTM, CDR2 ANQGSEA. The CDR3 consists of 15 residues. CDR3 sequence (DNA): TGCAGCGTGTCCGGGACAGCCAGTTGGGACACTGAAGCTTTCTTT. It is translated as CSVSGTASWDTEAFF. Variable domain in full (rest from reference TRBV29-1 and TRBJ1-1): SAVISQKPSRDICQRGTSLTIQCQVDSQVTMMFWYRQQPGQSLTLIATANQGSEATYESGFVIDKFPISRPNLTFSTLTVSNMSPEDSSIYLCSVSGTASWDTEAFFGQGTRLTVV.

This chain connects TRBV11-2 to TRBJ1-1; unclear D gene. Germline V gives CDR1 SGHAT, CDR2 FQNNGV. V was clipped by 5 bases and J by 4 bases, with 11 bases between them. The CDR3 has 13 residues. The CDR3 reads CASSITWGTEAFF. DNA for the CDR3: TGTGCCAGCAGCATAACCTGGGGCACTGAAGCTTTCTTT.

This sequence joins TRBV30 and TRBJ2-1, with 8 positions matching TRBD2. This CDR3 contains 21 residues. The V segment lost 6 bases and the J segment 2 bases; nucleotides outside the gene matches: 27. CDR1 is GTSNPN and CDR2 is SVGIG in the germline V gene (reference sequence). The DNA of the CDR3 is TGTGCCTGCGCCTTCTACCTCCCGGTAGCGGGATTTCTCCATCCCTACAATGAGCAGTTCTTC. Residues: CACAFYLPVAGFLHPYNEQFF. Looking up the rest from reference TRBV30 and TRBJ2-1 gives the full variable domain: SQTIHQWPATLVQPVGSPLSLECTVEGTSNPNLYWYRQAAGRGLQLLFYSVGIGQISSEVPQNLSASRPQDRQFILSSKKLLLSDSGFYLCACAFYLPVAGFLHPYNEQFFGPGTRLTVL.

J is TRBJ2-2 and V is TRBV7-9; 9 positions match TRBD2. Looked up from germline, CDR1 is SEHNR and CDR2 is FQNEAQ (reference sequence). V shed 5 bases and J 5 bases; nucleotides not matched to a gene: 18. This CDR3 region has 19 residues. CDR3 sequence reads: CASSQTLAGVIRGTGELFF. The DNA of the CDR3 is TGTGCCAGCAGCCAGACCTTAGCGGGAGTCATTCGGGGGACCGGGGAGCTGTTTTTT.

The rearrangement uses TRBV7-9 and TRBJ2-5; no firm D call. V lost 4 bases and J 3 bases, leaving 15 bases between the germline ends. Germline V gene lookup returns CDR1 SEHNR and CDR2 FQNEAQ (reference sequence). The CDR3 has 15 amino acids. Here the CDR3 reads CASSSLSGFEETQYF. In nucleotides, the CDR3 is TGTGCCAGCAGCTCCCTGAGTGGGTTCGAAGAGACCCAGTACTTC.

This rearrangement joins TRBV27 to TRBJ1-1; perhaps TRBD1 as D (5 bases). Trimming removed 4 bases at V and 1 base at J, with 10 bases between. The germline V gene encodes CDR1 MNHEY and CDR2 SMNVEV (reference sequence). The CDR3 is 14 residues long. The CDR3 nucleotides are TGTGCCAGCAGTTGGGGGGTCGCGAACACTGAAGCTTTCTTT. This gives the protein CASSWGVANTEAFF.

The CDR3 protein is CASSLRRTNEKLFF. For the CDR3, the DNA is TGTGCCAGCAGTTTAAGAAGAACTAATGAAAAACTGTTTTTT. The gene calls are TRBV27 and TRBJ1-4; D remains ambiguous. Germline-derived CDR1 and CDR2 are MNHEY and SMNVEV (reference sequence). This CDR3 spans 14 amino acids. The V and J ends lost 2 bases and 1 base respectively, with 5 bases between them.

The chain uses TRBV9 and TRBJ2-1, with D possibly TRBD1 on 5 matching bases. The germline V gene encodes CDR1 SGDLS and CDR2 YYNGEE. Trimming removed 0 bases at V and 1 base at J, with 11 bases between. This CDR3 comprises 16 residues. This CDR3 reads CASSVASRGSYNEQFF. The CDR3 nucleotides read TGTGCCAGCAGCGTAGCTTCAAGGGGATCCTACAATGAGCAGTTCTTC. Full variable domain (missing parts from reference TRBV9 and TRBJ2-1): DSGVTQTPKHLITATGQRVTLRCSPRSGDLSVYWYQQSLDQGLQFLIQYYNGEERAKGNILERFSAQQFPDLHSELNLSSLELGDSALYFCASSVASRGSYNEQFFGPGTRLTVL.

The V call is TRBV7-9, the J call TRBJ2-1; 9 bases map to TRBD2. From germline, CDR1 is SEHNR and CDR2 FQNEAQ (reference sequence). CDR3 size: 16 residues. The V gene end was trimmed by 1 base and the J gene end by 8 bases; junction bases not matched to a gene: 9. Here the CDR3 DNA reads TGTGCCAGCAGCTTAGGCCGACTAGCGGATCGGCATGAGCAGTTCTTC. Translated: CASSLGRLADRHEQFF.

J is TRBJ2-5 and V is TRBV18, with D perhaps being TRBD1 or TRBD2 (5 bases each). V was cut by 4 bases and J by 3 bases, with 9 bases left in between. Germline V gene lookup returns CDR1 KGHSH and CDR2 LQKENI. This CDR3 is 13 amino acids long. The CDR3 reads CASSLGPKETQYF. The CDR3 bases are TGTGCCAGCTCACTGGGACCAAAAGAGACCCAGTACTTC.

The V call is TRBV18, the J call TRBJ2-3; 11 bases line up with TRBD2. V shed 5 bases and J 1 base; nucleotides not matched to a gene: 2. Germline loops: CDR1 KGHSH, CDR2 LQKENI. This CDR3 spans 15 amino acids. Here the CDR3 reads CASSSTSGGTDTQYF. DNA for the CDR3: TGTGCCAGCTCATCGACTAGCGGGGGCACAGATACGCAGTATTTT.

This chain links TRBV7-9 with TRBJ1-5, with 9 nucleotides matching TRBD1. The ends lost 5 bases at V and 8 bases at J; junction bases unmatched: 7. This CDR3 is 14 amino acids long. The germline V gene encodes CDR1 SEHNR and CDR2 FQNEAQ (reference sequence). The CDR3 sequence: CASSAGQGYEPQHF. DNA of the CDR3: TGTGCCAGCAGCGCGGGACAGGGTTACGAGCCCCAGCATTTT.

This sequence joins TRBV5-1 and TRBJ1-1, with 9 bases fitting TRBD1. Trimming cost V 4 bases and J 3 bases; bases outside gene matches: 7. Germline CDR1 and CDR2: SGHRS and YFSETQ. The CDR3 extends over 15 amino acids. The CDR3 spells CASSRRTGEYTEAFF. The CDR3 bases are TGCGCCAGCAGCCGTAGGACAGGGGAGTACACTGAAGCTTTCTTT. Full variable domain (rest looked up from reference TRBV5-1 and TRBJ1-1): KAGVTQTPRYLIKTRGQQVTLSCSPISGHRSVSWYQQTPGQGLQFLFEYFSETQRNKGNFPGRFSGRQFSNSRSEMNVSTLELGDSALYLCASSRRTGEYTEAFFGQGTRLTVV.

The chain links TRBV9 to TRBJ1-2; D is uncertain. Trimming took 2 bases from V and 6 from J, leaving 11 bases between them. The germline V gene has CDR1 SGDLS and CDR2 YYNGEE. CDR3 length equals 13 residues. CDR3 amino acids: CASSVQPAHGYTF. CDR3 coding DNA: TGTGCCAGCAGCGTGCAGCCGGCACATGGCTACACCTTC. Looking up the rest from reference TRBV9 and TRBJ1-2 gives the full variable domain: DSGVTQTPKHLITATGQRVTLRCSPRSGDLSVYWYQQSLDQGLQFLIQYYNGEERAKGNILERFSAQQFPDLHSELNLSSLELGDSALYFCASSVQPAHGYTFGSGTRLTVV.

CDR3: CAWSVWGGNQPQHF. For the CDR3, the DNA is TGTGCCTGGAGTGTATGGGGTGGCAATCAGCCCCAGCATTTT. This rearrangement joins TRBV30 to TRBJ1-5, with D unclear. V lost 0 bases and J lost 2, with 8 bases in between. CDR3 length: 14 amino acids. Germline V gene sequence: CDR1 GTSNPN, CDR2 SVGIG (reference sequence).

This clone is a singleton in its sample. The V call is TRBV10-3, the J call TRBJ2-2; D is perhaps TRBD2 (6 bases). This CDR3 spans 15 amino acids. V shed 4 bases and J shed 4 bases, with 13 bases lying between them. Germline values: CDR1 ENHRY, CDR2 SYGVKD. The CDR3 sequence is CAISVEGVVTGELFF. CDR3 DNA: TGTGCCATCAGTGTGGAGGGAGTGGTCACCGGGGAGCTGTTTTTT.

J is TRBJ1-5 and V is TRBV18; no clear D gene. Germline CDR1 is KGHSH and CDR2 is LQKENI. The CDR3 contains 15 residues. Trimming removed 2 bases from V and 0 bases from J, with 8 bases in between. Here the CDR3 reads CASSPGAYSNQPQHF. Here the CDR3 DNA reads TGTGCCAGCTCACCAGGAGCGTATAGCAATCAGCCCCAGCATTTT.